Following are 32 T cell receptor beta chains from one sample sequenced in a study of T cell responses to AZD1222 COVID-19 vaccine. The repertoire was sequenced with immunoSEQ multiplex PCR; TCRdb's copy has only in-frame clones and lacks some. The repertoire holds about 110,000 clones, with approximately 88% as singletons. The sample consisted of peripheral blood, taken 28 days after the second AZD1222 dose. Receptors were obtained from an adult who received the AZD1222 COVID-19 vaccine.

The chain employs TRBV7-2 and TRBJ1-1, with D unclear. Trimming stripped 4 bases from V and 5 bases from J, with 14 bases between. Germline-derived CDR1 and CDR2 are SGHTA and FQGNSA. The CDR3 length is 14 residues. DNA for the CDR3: TGTGCCAGCAGCTCAAACCTTGCGGGGACTGAAGCTTTCTTT. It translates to CASSSNLAGTEAFF. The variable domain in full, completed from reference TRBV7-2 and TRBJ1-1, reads GAGVSQSPSNKVTEKGKDVELRCDPISGHTALYWYRQSLGQGLEFLIYFQGNSAPDKSGLPSDRFSAERTGGSVSTLTIQRTQQEDSAVYLCASSSNLAGTEAFFGQGTRLTVV.

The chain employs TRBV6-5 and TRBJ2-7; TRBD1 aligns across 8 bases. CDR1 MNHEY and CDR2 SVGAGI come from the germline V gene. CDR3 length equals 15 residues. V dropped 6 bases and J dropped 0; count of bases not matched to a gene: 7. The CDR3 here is CASRRSGQGSYEQYF. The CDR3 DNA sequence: TGTGCCAGCAGACGGAGCGGACAGGGCTCCTACGAGCAGTACTTC.

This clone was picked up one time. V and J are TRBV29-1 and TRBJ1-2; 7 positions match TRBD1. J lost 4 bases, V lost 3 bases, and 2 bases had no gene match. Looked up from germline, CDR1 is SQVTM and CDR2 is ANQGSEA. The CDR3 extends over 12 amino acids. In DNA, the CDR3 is TGCAGCGTTGATGCAGGGGGCTATGGCTACACCTTC. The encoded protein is CSVDAGGYGYTF.

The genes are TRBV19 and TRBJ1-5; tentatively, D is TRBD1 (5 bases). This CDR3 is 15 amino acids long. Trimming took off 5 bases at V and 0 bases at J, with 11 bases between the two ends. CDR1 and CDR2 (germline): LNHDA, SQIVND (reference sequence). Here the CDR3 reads CASSRGPNSNQPQHF. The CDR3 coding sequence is TGTGCCAGTAGTCGGGGCCCAAATAGCAATCAGCCCCAGCATTTT.

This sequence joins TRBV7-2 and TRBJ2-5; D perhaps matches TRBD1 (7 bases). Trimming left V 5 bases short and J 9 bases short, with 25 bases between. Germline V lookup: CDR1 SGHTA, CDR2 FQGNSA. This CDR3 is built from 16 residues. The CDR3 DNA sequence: TGTGCCAGCAGCCGCGGGGTTGGGGACAGCGAGAGGGCCCAGTACTTC. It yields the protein CASSRGVGDSERAQYF. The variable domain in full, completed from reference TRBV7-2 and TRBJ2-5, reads GAGVSQSPSNKVTEKGKDVELRCDPISGHTALYWYRQSLGQGLEFLIYFQGNSAPDKSGLPSDRFSAERTGGSVSTLTIQRTQQEDSAVYLCASSRGVGDSERAQYFGPGTRLLVL.

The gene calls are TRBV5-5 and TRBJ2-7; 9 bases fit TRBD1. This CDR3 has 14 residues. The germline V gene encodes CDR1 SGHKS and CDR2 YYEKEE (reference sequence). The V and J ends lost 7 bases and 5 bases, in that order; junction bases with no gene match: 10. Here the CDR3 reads CASDPDRGGHEQYF. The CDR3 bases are TGTGCCAGCGACCCGGACAGGGGTGGCCACGAGCAGTACTTC.

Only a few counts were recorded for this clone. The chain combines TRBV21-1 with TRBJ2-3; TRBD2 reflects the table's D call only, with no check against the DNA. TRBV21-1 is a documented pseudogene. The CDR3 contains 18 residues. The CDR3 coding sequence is TGTGCCAGCAGCAAAGACCGGACTAGCCGTAGGGGCACAGATACGCAGTATTTT. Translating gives CASSKDRTSRRGTDTQYF.

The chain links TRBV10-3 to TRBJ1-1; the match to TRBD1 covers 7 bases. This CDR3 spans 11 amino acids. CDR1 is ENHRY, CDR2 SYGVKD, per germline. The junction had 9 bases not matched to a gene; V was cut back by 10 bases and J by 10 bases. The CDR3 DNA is TGTGCCAGCTTAGACAGGGTGGTAGCTTTCTTT. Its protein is CASLDRVVAFF.

CDR3 DNA: TGTGCCAGCAGCACTTTTTTGAGCGGGGGAGGGTACAATGAGCAGTTCTTC. Translation: CASSTFLSGGGYNEQFF. V gene TRBV5-6 combines with J gene TRBJ2-1, with 8 bases that match TRBD2. The V gene's germline CDR1 is SGHDT and CDR2 YYEEEE. CDR3 length: 17 amino acids. V dropped 4 bases and J dropped 4; count of bases not matched to a gene: 13.

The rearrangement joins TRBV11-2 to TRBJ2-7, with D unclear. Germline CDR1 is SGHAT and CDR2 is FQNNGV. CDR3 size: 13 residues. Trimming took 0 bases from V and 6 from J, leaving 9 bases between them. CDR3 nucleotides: TGTGCCAGCAGCTTAGAGTCGGCAGTCGAGCAGTACTTC. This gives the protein CASSLESAVEQYF.

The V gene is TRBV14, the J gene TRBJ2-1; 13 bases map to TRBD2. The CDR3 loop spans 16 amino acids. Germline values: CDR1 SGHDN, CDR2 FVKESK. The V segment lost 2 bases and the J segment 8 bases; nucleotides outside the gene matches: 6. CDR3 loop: CASSQSGTSGVDEQFF. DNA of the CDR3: TGTGCCAGCAGCCAATCCGGGACTAGCGGGGTCGATGAGCAGTTCTTC.

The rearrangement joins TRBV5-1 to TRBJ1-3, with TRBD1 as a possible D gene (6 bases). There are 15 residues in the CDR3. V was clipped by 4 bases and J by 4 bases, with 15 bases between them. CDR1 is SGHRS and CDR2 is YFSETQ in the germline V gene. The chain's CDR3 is CASSPGASGGNTIYF. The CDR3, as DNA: TGCGCCAGCAGCCCGGGGGCTTCCGGAGGAAACACCATATATTTT.

The CDR3 DNA reads as TGCGCCAGCAGCCAAGGCGACAGGGTATCTGAAGCTTTCTTT. This translates into CASSQGDRVSEAFF. The chain links TRBV4-1 to TRBJ1-1, with TRBD1 matching over 7 bases. Germline CDR1 MGHRA, CDR2 YSYEKL. The CDR3 has 14 residues. V lost 1 base, J lost 6 bases, and 5 bases stayed unmatched.

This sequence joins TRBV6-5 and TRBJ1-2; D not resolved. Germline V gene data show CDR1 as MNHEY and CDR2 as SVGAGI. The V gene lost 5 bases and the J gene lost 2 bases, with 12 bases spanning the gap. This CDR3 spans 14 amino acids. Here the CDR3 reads CASSRETQNYGYTF. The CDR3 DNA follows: TGTGCCAGCAGTCGAGAAACTCAGAACTATGGCTACACCTTC.

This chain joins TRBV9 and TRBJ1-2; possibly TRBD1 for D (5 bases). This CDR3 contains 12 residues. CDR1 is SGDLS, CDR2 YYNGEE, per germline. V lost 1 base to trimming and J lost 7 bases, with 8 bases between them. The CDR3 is CASSVKGRGYTF. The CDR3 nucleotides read TGTGCCAGCAGCGTAAAGGGGCGTGGCTACACCTTC.

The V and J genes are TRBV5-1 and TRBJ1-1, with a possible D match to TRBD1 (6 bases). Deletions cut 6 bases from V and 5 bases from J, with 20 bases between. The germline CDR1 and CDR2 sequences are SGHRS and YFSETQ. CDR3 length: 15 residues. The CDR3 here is CASKQETGKTTEAFF. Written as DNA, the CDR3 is TGCGCCAGCAAACAAGAAACAGGGAAGACTACTGAAGCTTTCTTT.

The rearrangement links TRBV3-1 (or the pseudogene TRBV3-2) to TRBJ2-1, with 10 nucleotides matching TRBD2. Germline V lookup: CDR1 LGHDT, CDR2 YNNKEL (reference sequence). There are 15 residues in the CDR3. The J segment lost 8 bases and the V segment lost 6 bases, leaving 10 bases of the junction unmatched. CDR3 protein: CASSRNGLAGDEQFF. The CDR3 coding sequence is TGTGCCAGCAGTCGAAACGGGCTAGCGGGGGATGAGCAGTTCTTC.

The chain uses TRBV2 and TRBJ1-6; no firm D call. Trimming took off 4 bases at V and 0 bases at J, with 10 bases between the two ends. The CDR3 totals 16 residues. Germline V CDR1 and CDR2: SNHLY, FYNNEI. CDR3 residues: CASSGVGSSYNSPLHF. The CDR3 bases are TGTGCCAGCAGTGGGGTCGGTAGCTCCTATAATTCACCCCTCCACTTT.

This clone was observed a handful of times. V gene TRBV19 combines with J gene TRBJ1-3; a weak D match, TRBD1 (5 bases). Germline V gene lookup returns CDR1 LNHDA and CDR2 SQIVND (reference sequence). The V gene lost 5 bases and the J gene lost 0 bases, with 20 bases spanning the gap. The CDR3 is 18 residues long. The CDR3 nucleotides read TGTGCCAGTAGTCGTTATGGTTTCGGGGCCAGCTCTGGAAACACCATATATTTT. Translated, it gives CASSRYGFGASSGNTIYF.

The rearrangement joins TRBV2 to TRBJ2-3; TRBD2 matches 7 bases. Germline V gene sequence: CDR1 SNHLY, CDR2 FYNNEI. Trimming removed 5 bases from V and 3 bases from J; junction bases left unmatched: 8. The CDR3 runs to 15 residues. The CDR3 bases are TGTGCCAGCAGTCCCCTAACGGGGGGAACAGATACGCAGTATTTT. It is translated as CASSPLTGGTDTQYF.

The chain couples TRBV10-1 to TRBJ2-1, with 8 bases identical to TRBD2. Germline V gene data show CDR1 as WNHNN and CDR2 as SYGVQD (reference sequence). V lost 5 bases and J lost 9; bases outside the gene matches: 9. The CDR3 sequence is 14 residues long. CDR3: CASSLAGPQAEQFF. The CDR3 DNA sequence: TGCGCCAGCAGTTTAGCGGGGCCCCAAGCTGAGCAGTTCTTC.

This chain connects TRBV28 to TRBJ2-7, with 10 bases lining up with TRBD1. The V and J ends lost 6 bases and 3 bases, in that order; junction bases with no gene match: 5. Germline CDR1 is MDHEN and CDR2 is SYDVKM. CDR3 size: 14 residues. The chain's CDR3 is CASRTTGGFYEQYF. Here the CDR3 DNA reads TGTGCCAGCAGGACGACAGGGGGCTTCTACGAGCAGTACTTC.

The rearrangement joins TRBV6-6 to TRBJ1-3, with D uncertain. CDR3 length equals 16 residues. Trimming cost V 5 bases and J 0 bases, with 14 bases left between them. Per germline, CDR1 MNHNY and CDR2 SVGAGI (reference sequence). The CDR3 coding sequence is TGTGCCAGCAGTCCCAGTGGCCCGTCCTCTGGAAACACCATATATTTT. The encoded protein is CASSPSGPSSGNTIYF.

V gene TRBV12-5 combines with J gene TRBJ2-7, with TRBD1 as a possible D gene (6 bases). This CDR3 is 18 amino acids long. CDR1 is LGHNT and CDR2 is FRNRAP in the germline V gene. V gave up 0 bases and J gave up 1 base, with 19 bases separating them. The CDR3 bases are TGTGCTAGTGGTTTGGTACCCCGGGGCAGGGGAAGTTCCTACGAGCAGTACTTC. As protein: CASGLVPRGRGSSYEQYF.

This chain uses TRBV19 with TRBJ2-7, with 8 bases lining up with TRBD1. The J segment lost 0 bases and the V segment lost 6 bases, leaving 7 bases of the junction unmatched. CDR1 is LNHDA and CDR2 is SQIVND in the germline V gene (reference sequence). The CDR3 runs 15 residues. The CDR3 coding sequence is TGTGCCAGTAGCGCCACAGGGGGATACTCCTACGAGCAGTACTTC. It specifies CASSATGGYSYEQYF.

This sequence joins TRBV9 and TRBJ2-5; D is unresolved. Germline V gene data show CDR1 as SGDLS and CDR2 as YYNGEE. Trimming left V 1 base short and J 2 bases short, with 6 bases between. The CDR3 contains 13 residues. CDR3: CASSVSEQETQYF. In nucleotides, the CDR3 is TGTGCCAGCAGCGTATCGGAGCAAGAGACCCAGTACTTC.

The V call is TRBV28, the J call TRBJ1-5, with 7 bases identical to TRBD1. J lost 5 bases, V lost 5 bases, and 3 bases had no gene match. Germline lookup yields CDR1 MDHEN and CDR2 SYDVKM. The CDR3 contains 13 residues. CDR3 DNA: TGTGCCAGCAGTGGGACAGACCATCAGCCCCAGCATTTT. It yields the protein CASSGTDHQPQHF.

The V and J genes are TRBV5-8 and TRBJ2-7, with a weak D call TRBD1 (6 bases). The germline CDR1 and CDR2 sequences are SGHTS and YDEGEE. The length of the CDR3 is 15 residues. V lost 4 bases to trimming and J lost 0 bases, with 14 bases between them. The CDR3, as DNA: TGTGCCAGCAGCGTCCACAGGGTTGGCTCCTACGAGCAGTACTTC. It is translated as CASSVHRVGSYEQYF.

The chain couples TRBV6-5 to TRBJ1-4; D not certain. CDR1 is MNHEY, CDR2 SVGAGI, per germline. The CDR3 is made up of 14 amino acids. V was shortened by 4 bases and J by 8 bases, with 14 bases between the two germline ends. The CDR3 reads CASSFDGRAEKLFF. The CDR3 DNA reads TGTGCCAGCAGTTTTGACGGGAGGGCCGAAAAACTGTTTTTT.

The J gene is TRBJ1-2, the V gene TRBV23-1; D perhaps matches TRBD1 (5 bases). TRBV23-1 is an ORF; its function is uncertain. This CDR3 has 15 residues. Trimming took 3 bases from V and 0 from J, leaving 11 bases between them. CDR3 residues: CASSHSGTANYGYTF. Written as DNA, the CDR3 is TGCGCCAGCAGTCATTCCGGGACGGCTAACTATGGCTACACCTTC.

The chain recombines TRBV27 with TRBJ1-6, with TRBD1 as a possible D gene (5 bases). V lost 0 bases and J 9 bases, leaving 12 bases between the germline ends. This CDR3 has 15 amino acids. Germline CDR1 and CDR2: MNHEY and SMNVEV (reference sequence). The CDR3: CASSLSVRVGSPLHF. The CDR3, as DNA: TGTGCCAGCAGTTTATCGGTCAGGGTGGGTTCACCCCTCCACTTT.

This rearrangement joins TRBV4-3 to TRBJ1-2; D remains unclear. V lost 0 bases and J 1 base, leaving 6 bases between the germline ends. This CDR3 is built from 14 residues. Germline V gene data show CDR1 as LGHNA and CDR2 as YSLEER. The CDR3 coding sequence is TGCGCCAGCAGCCAAGACGGAGTTAACTATGGCTACACCTTC. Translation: CASSQDGVNYGYTF.